These 9 T cell receptor delta chains came from one sample sequenced in a study of γδ T cells in repeated Plasmodium falciparum infection. TCRdb re-called the multiplex PCR reads with CATT. The data hold around 89,000 delta-chain clones, with under 1.5% observed a single time. Flow sorting of PBMC yielded separate Vgamma9/Vdelta2+ and Vdelta2-negative gammadelta T cell populations for bulk repertoire analysis. Sample: gamma-delta T cells from blood. The receptors were gathered from a pool of human donors (malaria-infected and uninfected, not separated).

As concerns this clone: This likely reflects a read error, since a far larger clone is one base away. Other DNA sequences within the sample encode an identical CDR3. The chain combines TRDV2 with TRDJ1; D is perhaps TRDD3 (6 bases). The V gene's germline CDR1 is GEAIGNYY and CDR2 EKD. V lost 0 bases and J 2 bases, leaving 24 bases between the germline ends. The CDR3 has 19 residues. The CDR3 protein is CACDTLFGGTSEGTDKLIF. CDR3 in DNA: TGTGCCTGTGACACCTTATTCGGGGGGACGTCAGAGGGAACCGATAAACTCATCTTT.

Comment on this clone: TCRdb pairs this DNA with a much larger clone's protein that differs at residue 4, likely a read error; the protein shown was translated from the DNA. The V gene is TRDV2, the J gene TRDJ1; 7 bases are shared with TRDD3. The J gene, missing from TCRdb, was assigned here through DNA to germline matching. CDR1 is GEAIGNYY and CDR2 is EKD in the germline V gene. The CDR3 has 14 amino acids. The junction had 10 bases not matched to a gene; V was cut back by 5 bases and J by 5 bases. This CDR3 is CACVTLVLGDKLIF. The CDR3 DNA sequence: TGTGCCTGTGTCACTTTGGTACTGGGGGATAAACTCATCTTT.

This clone has more than one count but fewer than ten. Being one base from a much bigger clone, this may be a read error. The rearrangement joins TRDV2 to TRDJ1; 8 positions agree with TRDD3. Matching the DNA to germline supplied the J gene, which TCRdb does not give. This CDR3 contains 19 residues. V gave up 1 base and J gave up 0 bases; unmatched junction bases: 15. Germline values: CDR1 GEAIGNYY, CDR2 EKD. The CDR3 DNA sequence: TGTGCCTGTGACACACTCCCCGTACTGGGGGGGACAGACACCGATAAACTCATCTTT. Translated: CACDTLPVLGGTDTDKLIF.

This clone was counted a few times. The protein TCRdb gives is from a much larger clone and does not agree with this DNA's translation at residues 6 and 10, likely a read error; the protein shown here comes from the DNA. This CDR3 reads CACDPPGSGHDKLIF. The CDR3 DNA follows: TGTGCCTGTGACCCCCCGGGGAGCGGACACGATAAACTCATCTTT. This rearrangement joins TRDV2 to TRDJ1; tentatively, D is TRDD3 (5 bases). Germline CDR1 GEAIGNYY, CDR2 EKD. The CDR3 loop spans 15 amino acids. Trimming removed 3 bases at V and 4 bases at J, with 17 bases between.

Comments on this clone: A far larger clone is only one base removed, so a read error is likely. At the DNA level, this CDR3 is encoded by other sequences in the same sample as well. The gene calls are TRDV2 and TRDJ1; 10 bases are a match to TRDD3. No J gene is reported in TCRdb; it was inferred here by comparing the DNA with germline. Looked up from germline, CDR1 is GEAIGNYY and CDR2 is EKD. The CDR3 spans 23 residues. The CDR3 sequence is CACGKHFLMRGIRSRGCTDKLIF. CDR3 nucleotides: TGTGCCTGTGGCAAACACTTCCTAATGAGGGGGATACGCTCCCGGGGTTGCACCGACAAACTCATCTTT.

This clone has just a few counts. This likely stems from a read error, as it lies one base from a far larger clone. Other DNA sequences of this sample code for an identical CDR3. The V gene is given as TRDV1, and no J gene call is available; the listed D gene, TRDD3, was not tested against the DNA. CDR1 and CDR2 from the germline V gene are TSWWSYY and QGS. This CDR3 contains 22 residues. CDR3 protein: CALGELSYLIRTKGSYTDKLIF. The CDR3 DNA reads TGTGCTCTTGGGGAACTTTCCTACCTTATCCGTACGAAGGGGTCGTACACCGATAAGCTCATCTTT.

The sample holds a few counts of this clone. TCRdb has a much larger clone's protein, which differs at residue 3 from the translation of this DNA, likely because of a read error; what is shown is the protein translated from the DNA. The rearrangement joins TRDV2 to TRDJ3, with 9 positions matching TRDD3. Assignment of the J gene here rests on matching the DNA to germline, because TCRdb gives none. Germline-derived CDR1 and CDR2 are GEAIGNYY and EKD. The CDR3 is 15 amino acids. The CDR3 DNA is TGTGCCAGTGACTGGGGGACCTGGGACACCCGACAGATGTTTTTC. Residues: CASDWGTWDTRQMFF.

In the case of this clone: The amino acid sequence in TCRdb belongs to a much larger clone and departs from this DNA's translation at residue 3, likely a sequencing read error; the sequence shown is translated from the DNA. The chain has TRDV1 and TRDJ1; D is perhaps TRDD3 (6 bases). No J gene was available from TCRdb, and it was assigned here by a germline match of the DNA. The CDR3 consists of 15 residues. Germline loops: CDR1 TSWWSYY, CDR2 QGS. CDR3 amino acids: CAPGEPPPSTDKLIF. The CDR3 nucleotides read TGTGCTCCTGGGGAACCCCCTCCCTCCACCGATAAACTCATCTTT.

In its sample, this clone was seen many times. The translation of this DNA and the TCRdb protein of a much larger clone differ at residue 6, probably owing to a read error; the protein shown here is translated from the DNA. The V call is TRDV2, the J call TRDJ3; possible D gene TRDD3, 5 bases. Matching the DNA to germline supplied the J gene, which TCRdb does not give. The CDR3 runs to 18 residues. The V and J ends lost 0 bases and 0 bases respectively, with 11 bases between them. The germline V gene has CDR1 GEAIGNYY and CDR2 EKD. The CDR3 coding sequence is TGTGCCTGTGACACCGGGGGGTCGAGCTCCTGGGACACCCGACAGATGTTTTTC. Translating it yields CACDTGGSSSWDTRQMFF.